The 25 T cell receptor beta chains presented below share a single source sample, sequenced in a study of monozygotic twins with inflammatory bowel disease. TCRdb re-called the 5' RACE reads and catalogs CDR3 proteins one per entry, DNA excluded. Recorded for this sample: fewer than 550,000 distinct CDR3 sequences. Material: blood. The receptors stem from a human donor with ulcerative colitis or Crohn's disease, or a healthy co-twin of an affected twin (not recorded which).

V gene TRBV24-1 combines with J gene TRBJ1-3. The V gene's germline CDR1 is KGHDR and CDR2 SFDVKD. The CDR3 spans 15 residues. CDR3 sequence: CATSDPVRSGNTIYF.

The chain links TRBV2 to TRBJ2-3; the D call of TRBD2 rests on TCRdb alone, since no DNA is present to check it. The CDR3 sequence is 15 residues long. Germline V lookup: CDR1 SNHLY, CDR2 FYNNEI. The CDR3 region is CASSVEASARDTQYF. The full variable domain, with the rest looked up from reference TRBV2 and TRBJ2-3, is EPEVTQTPSHQVTQMGQEVILRCVPISNHLYFYWYRQILGQKVEFLVSFYNNEISEKSEIFDDQFSVERPDGSNFTLKIRSTKLEDSAMYFCASSVEASARDTQYFGPGTRLTVL.

CDR3 sequence: CASSPPTGGRHTEAFF. This rearrangement joins TRBV18 to TRBJ1-1; TCRdb's D call of TRBD1 is untestable without DNA. The germline V gene has CDR1 KGHSH and CDR2 LQKENI. CDR3 length: 16 residues.

The rearrangement joins TRBV28 to TRBJ2-7; with no DNA, the TCRdb D assignment of TRBD2 cannot be verified. Germline V CDR1 and CDR2: MDHEN, SYDVKM. CDR3 length equals 16 residues. The CDR3 here is CASSFRGWALTYEQYF.

The genes are TRBV7-9 and TRBJ1-1. The germline gives CDR1 SEHNR, CDR2 FQNEAQ (reference sequence). The CDR3 loop spans 13 amino acids. The CDR3 reads CASSWRDGNEAFF. The full variable domain, rest sourced from reference TRBV7-9 and TRBJ1-1, is DTGVSQNPRHKITKRGQNVTFRCDPISEHNRLYWYRQTLGQGPEFLTYFQNEAQLEKSRLLSDRFSAERPKGSFSTLEIQRTEQGDSAMYLCASSWRDGNEAFFGQGTRLTVV.

This chain connects TRBV5-1 to TRBJ2-2; there is no DNA to check the TCRdb D call of TRBD1. Germline V CDR1 and CDR2: SGHRS, YFSETQ. The CDR3 sequence is 15 residues long. The CDR3: CASSLIRGNTGELFF.

The V and J genes are TRBV7-2 and TRBJ1-1; the TCRdb D gene call, TRBD1, has no DNA to confirm it. CDR3 length: 15 amino acids. CDR1 is SGHTA, CDR2 FQGNSA, per germline. This CDR3 reads CASSPDPGQGYGAFF.

V and J are TRBV28 and TRBJ2-1; TCRdb indicates TRBD1, and absent DNA this call remains unverified. From germline, CDR1 is MDHEN and CDR2 SYDVKM. This CDR3 has 13 amino acids. CDR3 protein: CASTGSGDNEQFF.

The chain couples TRBV6-5 to TRBJ1-4; TCRdb's D call of TRBD1 is untestable without DNA. Germline assignment: CDR1 MNHEY and CDR2 SVGAGI. The CDR3 contains 16 residues. The CDR3 protein is CASSYGGTVDHEKLFF.

The rearrangement joins TRBV5-1 to TRBJ2-5; the TCRdb call, TRBD1, lacks DNA for checking. There are 13 residues in the CDR3. Germline-derived CDR1 and CDR2 are SGHRS and YFSETQ. CDR3: CASSPVVAETQYF.

V is TRBV4-3 and J is TRBJ2-7; TCRdb selects TRBD1, and the lack of DNA leaves this call unchecked. Germline CDR1 reads LGHNA; CDR2 reads YSLEER. The CDR3 has 17 amino acids. Here the CDR3 reads CASSQTTGTGVNYEQYF.

The rearrangement joins TRBV27 to TRBJ2-7; the TCRdb call, TRBD2, lacks DNA for checking. The CDR3 length is 15 residues. The V gene's germline CDR1 is MNHEY and CDR2 SMNVEV (reference sequence). CDR3 sequence reads: CASSLTSGLGYEQYF.

The J gene is TRBJ1-2, the V gene TRBV7-8; TCRdb calls TRBD1, which cannot be checked without DNA. Germline V lookup: CDR1 SGHVS, CDR2 FQNEAQ. The CDR3 is made up of 12 amino acids. CDR3 amino acids: CASSSRDRGYTF.

The rearrangement joins TRBV3-1 to TRBJ2-1; as DNA is missing, the TRBD2 call by TCRdb cannot be tested. The germline gives CDR1 LGHDT, CDR2 YNNKEL (reference sequence). CDR3 length equals 13 residues. This CDR3 is CASSPVPRGEQFF.

The chain has TRBV28 and TRBJ1-6; TCRdb indicates TRBD1, and absent DNA this call remains unverified. CDR3 length: 16 amino acids. CDR1 and CDR2 (germline): MDHEN, SYDVKM. The CDR3 loop is CASSSRTGSYNSPLHF.

The chain recombines TRBV6-5 with TRBJ1-1; TCRdb gives TRBD1 as the D gene, but with no DNA this cannot be confirmed. CDR1 and CDR2 (germline): MNHEY, SVGAGI. This CDR3 is built from 16 residues. The CDR3 here is CASSYTGTGMNTEAFF.

This chain uses TRBV9 with TRBJ2-1; TCRdb selects TRBD2, and the lack of DNA leaves this call unchecked. The V gene's germline CDR1 is SGDLS and CDR2 YYNGEE. This CDR3 is built from 17 residues. This chain's CDR3 is CASSPSRTSGGYNEQFF.

The gene calls are TRBV19 and TRBJ1-5; the D call of TRBD1 rests on TCRdb alone, since no DNA is present to check it. Germline values: CDR1 LNHDA, CDR2 SQIVND (reference sequence). The CDR3 sequence is 17 residues long. The CDR3 here is CASSRGLGGAGGQPQHF.

The chain links TRBV7-2 to TRBJ2-5. CDR3 length: 14 residues. The germline gives CDR1 SGHTA, CDR2 FQGNSA. The CDR3 sequence: CASSLATSPETQYF.

The chain combines TRBV20-1 with TRBJ2-1; TCRdb proposes TRBD1, but this gene call is untestable without DNA. This CDR3 has 16 amino acids. Germline CDR1 DFQATT, CDR2 SNEGSKA (reference sequence). The CDR3 here is CSARGTGVYSYNEQFF.

This sequence joins TRBV24-1 and TRBJ2-5; TCRdb outputs TRBD1, but without DNA this stays unchecked. The germline gives CDR1 KGHDR, CDR2 SFDVKD. The CDR3 extends over 16 amino acids. The CDR3 protein is CATSGSEGGAGETQYF.

The chain uses TRBV20-1 and TRBJ2-3. Germline values: CDR1 DFQATT, CDR2 SNEGSKA (reference sequence). This CDR3 comprises 11 residues. The CDR3 reads CSASKVDTQYF.

The chain uses TRBV5-1 and TRBJ2-5. Looked up from germline, CDR1 is SGHRS and CDR2 is YFSETQ. The CDR3 length is 13 residues. CDR3 loop: CASSTNSQETQYF.

The chain has TRBV7-9 and TRBJ1-1; TCRdb proposes TRBD1, but this gene call is untestable without DNA. Germline V lookup: CDR1 SEHNR, CDR2 FQNEAQ (reference sequence). The CDR3 consists of 15 residues. CDR3 loop: CASSRDRARITEAFF.

The V and J genes are TRBV28 and TRBJ2-1. This CDR3 is built from 11 residues. Germline lookup yields CDR1 MDHEN and CDR2 SYDVKM. CDR3 in amino acids: CASSLDPEQFF. The full variable domain, with the rest looked up from reference TRBV28 and TRBJ2-1, is DVKVTQSSRYLVKRTGEKVFLECVQDMDHENMFWYRQDPGLGLRLIYFSYDVKMKEKGDIPEGYSVSREKKERFSLILESASTNQTSMYLCASSLDPEQFFGPGTRLTVL.